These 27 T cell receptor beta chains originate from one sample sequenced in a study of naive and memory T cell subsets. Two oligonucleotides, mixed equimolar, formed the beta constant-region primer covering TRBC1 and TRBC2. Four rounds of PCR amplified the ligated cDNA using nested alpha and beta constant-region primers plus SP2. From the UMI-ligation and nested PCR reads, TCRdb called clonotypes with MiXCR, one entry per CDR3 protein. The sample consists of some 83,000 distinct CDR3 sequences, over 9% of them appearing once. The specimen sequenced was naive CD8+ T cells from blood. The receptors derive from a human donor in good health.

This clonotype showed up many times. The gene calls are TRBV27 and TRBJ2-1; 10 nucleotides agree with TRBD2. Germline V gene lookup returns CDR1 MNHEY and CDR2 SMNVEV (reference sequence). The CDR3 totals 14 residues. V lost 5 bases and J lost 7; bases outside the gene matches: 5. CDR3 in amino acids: CASSTSGNNNEQFF. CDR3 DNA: TGTGCCAGCAGTACTAGCGGGAACAATAATGAGCAGTTCTTC.

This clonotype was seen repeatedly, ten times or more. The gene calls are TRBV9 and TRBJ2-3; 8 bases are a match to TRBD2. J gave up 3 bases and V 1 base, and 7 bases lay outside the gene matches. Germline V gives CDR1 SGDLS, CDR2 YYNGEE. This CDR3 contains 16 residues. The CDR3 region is CASSVRAGGDTDTQYF. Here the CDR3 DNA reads TGTGCCAGCAGCGTACGGGCGGGAGGAGATACAGATACGCAGTATTTT.

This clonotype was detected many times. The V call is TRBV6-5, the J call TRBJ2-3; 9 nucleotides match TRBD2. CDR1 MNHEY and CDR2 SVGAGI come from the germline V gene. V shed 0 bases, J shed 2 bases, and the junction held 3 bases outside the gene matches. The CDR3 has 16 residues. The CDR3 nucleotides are TGTGCCAGCAGTTACTCGGCGGGAGGGAACACAGATACGCAGTATTTT. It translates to CASSYSAGGNTDTQYF.

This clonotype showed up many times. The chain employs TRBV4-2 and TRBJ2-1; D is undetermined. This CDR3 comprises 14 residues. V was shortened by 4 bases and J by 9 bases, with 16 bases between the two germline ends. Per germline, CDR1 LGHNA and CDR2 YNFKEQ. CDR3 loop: CASSLEQSFGEQFF. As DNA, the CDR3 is TGTGCCAGCAGCCTGGAGCAATCTTTCGGTGAGCAGTTCTTC.

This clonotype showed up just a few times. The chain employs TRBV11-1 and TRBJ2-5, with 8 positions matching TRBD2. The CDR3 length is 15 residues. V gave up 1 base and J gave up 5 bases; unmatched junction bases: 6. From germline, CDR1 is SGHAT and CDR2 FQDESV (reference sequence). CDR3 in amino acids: CASSLERESPETQYF. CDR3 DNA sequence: TGTGCCAGCAGCTTAGAGCGGGAGTCGCCGGAGACCCAGTACTTC.

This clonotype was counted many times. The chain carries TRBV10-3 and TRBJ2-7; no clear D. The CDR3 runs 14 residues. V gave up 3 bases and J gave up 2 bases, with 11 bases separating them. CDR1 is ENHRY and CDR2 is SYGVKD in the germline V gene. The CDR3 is CAISDRTPTYEQYF. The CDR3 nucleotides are TGTGCCATCAGTGACAGGACCCCAACCTACGAGCAGTACTTC.

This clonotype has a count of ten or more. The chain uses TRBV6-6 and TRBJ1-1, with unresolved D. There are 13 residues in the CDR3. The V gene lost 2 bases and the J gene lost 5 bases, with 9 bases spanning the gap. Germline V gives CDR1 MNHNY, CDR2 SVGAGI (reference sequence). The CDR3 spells CASSYADLTEAFF. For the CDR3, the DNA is TGTGCCAGCAGTTACGCTGACCTTACTGAAGCTTTCTTT.

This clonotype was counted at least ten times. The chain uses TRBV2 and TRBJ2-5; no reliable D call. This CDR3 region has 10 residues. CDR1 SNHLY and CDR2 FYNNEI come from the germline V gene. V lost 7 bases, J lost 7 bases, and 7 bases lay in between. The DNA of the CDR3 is TGTGCCAGCATGGGCGCGACCCAGTACTTC. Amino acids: CASMGATQYF. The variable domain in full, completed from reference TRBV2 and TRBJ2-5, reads EPEVTQTPSHQVTQMGQEVILRCVPISNHLYFYWYRQILGQKVEFLVSFYNNEISEKSEIFDDQFSVERPDGSNFTLKIRSTKLEDSAMYFCASMGATQYFGPGTRLLVL.

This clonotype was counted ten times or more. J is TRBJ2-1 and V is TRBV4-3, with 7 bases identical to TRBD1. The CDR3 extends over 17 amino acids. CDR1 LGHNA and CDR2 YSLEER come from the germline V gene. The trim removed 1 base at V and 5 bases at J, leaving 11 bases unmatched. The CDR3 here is CASSQAFITGDNNEQFF. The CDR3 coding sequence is TGCGCCAGCAGCCAAGCTTTTATAACAGGGGACAACAATGAGCAGTTCTTC.

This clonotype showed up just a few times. In DNA form, the CDR3 reads TGCAGCGTTGAAGAAGAGACAGGGTCTGAAGCTTTCTTT. It translates to CSVEEETGSEAFF. The chain recombines TRBV29-1 with TRBJ1-1; 7 bases fit TRBD1. Germline V lookup: CDR1 SQVTM, CDR2 ANQGSEA. V lost 0 bases to trimming and J lost 6 bases; unmatched junction nucleotides: 4. The CDR3 loop spans 13 amino acids.

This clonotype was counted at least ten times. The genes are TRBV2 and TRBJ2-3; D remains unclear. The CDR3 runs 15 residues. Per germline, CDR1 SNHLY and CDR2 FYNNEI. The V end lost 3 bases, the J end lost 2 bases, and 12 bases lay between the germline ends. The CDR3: CASSDVLANTDTQYF. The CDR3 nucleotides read TGTGCCAGCAGTGATGTTCTGGCGAACACAGATACGCAGTATTTT.

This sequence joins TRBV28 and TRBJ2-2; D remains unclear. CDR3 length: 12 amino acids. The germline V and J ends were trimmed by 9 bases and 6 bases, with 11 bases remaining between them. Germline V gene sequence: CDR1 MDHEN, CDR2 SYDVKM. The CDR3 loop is CASRGWAGELFF. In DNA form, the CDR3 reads TGTGCCAGTAGAGGTTGGGCCGGGGAGCTGTTTTTT.

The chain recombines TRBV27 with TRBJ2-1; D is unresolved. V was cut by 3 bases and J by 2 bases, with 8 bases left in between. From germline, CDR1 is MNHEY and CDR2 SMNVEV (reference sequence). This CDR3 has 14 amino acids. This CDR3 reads CASSLLGTYNEQFF. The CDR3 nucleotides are TGTGCCAGCAGTTTGCTGGGGACCTACAATGAGCAGTTCTTC.

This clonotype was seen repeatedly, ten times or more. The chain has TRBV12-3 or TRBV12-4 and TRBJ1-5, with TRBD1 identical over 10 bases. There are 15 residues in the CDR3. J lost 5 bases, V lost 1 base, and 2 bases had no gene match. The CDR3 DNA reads TGTGCCAGCAGTTTAGAGGACAGGGGGGATCAGCCCCAGCATTTT. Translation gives CASSLEDRGDQPQHF.

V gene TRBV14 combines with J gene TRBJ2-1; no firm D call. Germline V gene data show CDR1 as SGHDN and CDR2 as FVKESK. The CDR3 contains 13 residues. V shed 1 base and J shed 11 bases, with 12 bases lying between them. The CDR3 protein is CASSQVVSLQQFF. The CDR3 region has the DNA TGTGCCAGCAGCCAAGTCGTATCCCTTCAGCAGTTCTTC. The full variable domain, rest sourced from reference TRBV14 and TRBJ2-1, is EAGVTQFPSHSVIEKGQTVTLRCDPISGHDNLYWYRRVMGKEIKFLLHFVKESKQDESGMPNNRFLAERTGGTYSTLKVQPAELEDSGVYFCASSQVVSLQQFFGPGTRLTVL.

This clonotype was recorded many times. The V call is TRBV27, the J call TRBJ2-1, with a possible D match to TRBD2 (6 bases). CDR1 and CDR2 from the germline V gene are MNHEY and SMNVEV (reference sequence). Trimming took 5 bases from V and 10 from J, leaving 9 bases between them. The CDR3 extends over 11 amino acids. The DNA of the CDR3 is TGTGCCAGCAGTCGTGGGGGGGAGCAGTTCTTC. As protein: CASSRGGEQFF.

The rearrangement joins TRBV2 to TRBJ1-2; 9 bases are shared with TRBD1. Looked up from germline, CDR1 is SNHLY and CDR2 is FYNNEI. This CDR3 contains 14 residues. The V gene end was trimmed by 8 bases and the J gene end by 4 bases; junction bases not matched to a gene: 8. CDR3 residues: CASRTGEGAYGYTF. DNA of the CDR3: TGTGCCAGCCGGACAGGGGAAGGGGCCTATGGCTACACCTTC. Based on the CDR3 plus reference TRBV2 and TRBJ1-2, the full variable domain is EPEVTQTPSHQVTQMGQEVILRCVPISNHLYFYWYRQILGQKVEFLVSFYNNEISEKSEIFDDQFSVERPDGSNFTLKIRSTKLEDSAMYFCASRTGEGAYGYTFGSGTRLTVV.

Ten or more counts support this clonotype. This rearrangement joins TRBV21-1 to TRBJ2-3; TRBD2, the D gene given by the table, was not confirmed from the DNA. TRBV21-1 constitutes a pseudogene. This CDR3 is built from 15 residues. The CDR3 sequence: CASSKGYSGRDTQYF. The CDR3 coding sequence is TGTGCCAGCAGCAAAGGCTACAGCGGGAGGGATACGCAGTATTTT.

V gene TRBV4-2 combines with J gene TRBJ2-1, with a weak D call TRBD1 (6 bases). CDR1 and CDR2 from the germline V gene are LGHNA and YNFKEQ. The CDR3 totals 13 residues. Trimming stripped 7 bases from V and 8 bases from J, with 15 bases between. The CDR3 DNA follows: TGTGCCAGCAAAAAGCCACAGGGCGATGAGCAGTTCTTC. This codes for CASKKPQGDEQFF.

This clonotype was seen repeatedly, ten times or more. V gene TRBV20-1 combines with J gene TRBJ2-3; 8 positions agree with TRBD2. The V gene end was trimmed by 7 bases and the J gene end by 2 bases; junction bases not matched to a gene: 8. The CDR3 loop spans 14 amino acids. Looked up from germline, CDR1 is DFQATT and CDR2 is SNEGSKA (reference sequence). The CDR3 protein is CSVHGRDNTDTQYF. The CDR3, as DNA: TGCAGTGTACACGGGAGGGACAACACAGATACGCAGTATTTT.

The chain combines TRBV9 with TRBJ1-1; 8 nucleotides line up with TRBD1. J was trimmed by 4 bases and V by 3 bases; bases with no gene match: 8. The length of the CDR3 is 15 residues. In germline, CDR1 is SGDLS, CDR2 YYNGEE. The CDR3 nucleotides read TGTGCCAGCAGCGAAGAAGACAGGGGATCCACTGAAGCTTTCTTT. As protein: CASSEEDRGSTEAFF.

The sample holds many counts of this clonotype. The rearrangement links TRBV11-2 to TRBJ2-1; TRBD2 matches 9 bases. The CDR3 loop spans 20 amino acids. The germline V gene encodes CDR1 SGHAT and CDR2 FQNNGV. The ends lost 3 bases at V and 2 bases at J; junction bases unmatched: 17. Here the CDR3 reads CASSFTWAGEPSGTYNEQFF. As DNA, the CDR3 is TGTGCCAGCAGCTTTACCTGGGCAGGGGAGCCTAGCGGGACCTACAATGAGCAGTTCTTC.

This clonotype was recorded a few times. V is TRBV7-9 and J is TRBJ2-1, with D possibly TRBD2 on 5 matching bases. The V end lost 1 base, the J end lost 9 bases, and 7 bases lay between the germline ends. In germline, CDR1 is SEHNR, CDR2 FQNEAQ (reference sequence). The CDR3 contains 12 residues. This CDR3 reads CASSLGTSEQFF. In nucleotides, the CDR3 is TGTGCCAGCAGCTTAGGGACTTCTGAGCAGTTCTTC.

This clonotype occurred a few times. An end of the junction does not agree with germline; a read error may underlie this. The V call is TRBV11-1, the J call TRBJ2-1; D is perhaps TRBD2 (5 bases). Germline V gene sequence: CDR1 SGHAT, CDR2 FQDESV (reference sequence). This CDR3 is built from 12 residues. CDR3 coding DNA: TGTGCCAGCAGCGTAGCGACAACTGAGCAGTTCTTC. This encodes CASSVATTEQFF.

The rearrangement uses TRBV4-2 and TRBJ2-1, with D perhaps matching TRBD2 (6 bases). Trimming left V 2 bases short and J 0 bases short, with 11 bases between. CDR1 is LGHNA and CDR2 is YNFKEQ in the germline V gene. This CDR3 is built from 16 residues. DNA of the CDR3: TGTGCCAGCAGCCAATCCGGGGGTAGCTCCTACAATGAGCAGTTCTTC. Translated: CASSQSGGSSYNEQFF.

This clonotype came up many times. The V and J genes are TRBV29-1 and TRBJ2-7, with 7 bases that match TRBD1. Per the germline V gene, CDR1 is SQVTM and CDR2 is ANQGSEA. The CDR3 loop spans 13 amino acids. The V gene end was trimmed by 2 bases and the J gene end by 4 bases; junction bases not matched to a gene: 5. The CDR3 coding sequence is TGCAGCGTTGAAACGGACAGGCCATACGAGCAGTACTTC. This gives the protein CSVETDRPYEQYF.

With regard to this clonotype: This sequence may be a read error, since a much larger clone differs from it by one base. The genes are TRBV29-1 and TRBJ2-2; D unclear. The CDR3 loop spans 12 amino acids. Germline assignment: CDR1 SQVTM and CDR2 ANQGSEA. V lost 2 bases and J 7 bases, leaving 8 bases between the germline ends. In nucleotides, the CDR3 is TGCAGCGTTGAATCGATCAGCGGGGAGCTGTTTTTT. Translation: CSVESISGELFF.